This T cell receptor (beta chain) originates from a study of vaccination and CD4 T cells after COVID-19 (dated by TCRdb to the early 2020s). A note on the overall study: SARS-CoV-2 positivity had been established in the convalescent patients by nasal swab PCR, and mild disease was recorded in some 10 of these patients and severe disease in one. Post-COVID blood samples from convalescent patients were collected a median of roughly 100 days after diagnosis, with a range of roughly 35 to 180 days. The convalescent cohort included six males and four females, with two Hispanic individuals, seven Caucasians, two Asians and one multiracial person. Overlapping spike peptide pools from SARS-CoV-2 and from the common cold coronaviruses HCoV-NL63, HCoV-OC43 and HCoV-229E were used as culture stimuli. In 10 COVID-19 convalescent patients and 4 infection-naive healthy vaccine recipients, the spike-specific CD4+ TCR repertoire before mRNA vaccination was compared with the repertoire after mRNA vaccination. As controls, cultures received a CEFX viral epitope pool (the positive control), an HIV-1 Nef peptide pool (the negative control), or no peptide at all. Post-vaccine blood samples were collected a median of approximately eleven weeks after the second vaccine dose, ranging from about 13 to 241 days. Each participant got two doses of either the Pfizer-BioNTech BNT162b2 vaccine (n=8) or the Moderna mRNA-1273 vaccine (n=2).

Remarks on this clonotype: The clone's antigen remains unknown. No much larger clone is present one base from it, and per-base qualities are unavailable.

Broader findings and caveats from the paper: Among the post-vaccine SARS-CoV-2-reactive clones in convalescent patients, a median approximately 86% showed up only after vaccination, which suggests vaccine-specific priming. The number of convalescent patients in the study was relatively small, and the study did not examine early timepoints following natural infection. An increase in the median number of SARS-CoV-2-reactive clonotypes from around 20 after infection to 35 to 40 after vaccination was observed, but the change was not found to be significant. In convalescent patients, nearly all vaccine-specific clones (304 of 307) were found to be mono-reactive for SARS-CoV-2 spike rather than cross-reactive with common cold coronaviruses.

According to the germline V gene (reference sequence), CDR1 reads DFQATT and CDR2 reads SNEGSKA. V and J lose 2 bases and 6 bases, and a span of 1 base separates them. The CDR3 spans 9 residues, from the cysteine through the phenylalanine. The entry retains the CDR3 DNA only, 27 bases that are in frame from base 1. This specimen's treatment or condition label, per the study, means: roughly 10-day PBMC culture with coronavirus spike peptide pools or control peptides (ViraFEST assay). The study used the ViraFEST assay, which expanded antigen-specific T cells with peptide pools and then identified expanded clonotypes by TCR sequencing. The convalescent patients' positive SARS-CoV-2 PCR tests were from March to December 2020, which was before the Alpha, Beta and Delta variants emerged in the United States. PBMCs were cultured at approximately 2 million per well in IMDM supplemented with around 5% human AB serum and 8.5 to 10 IU/ml IL-2, with roughly 9.5 ug/ml peptide pools added. Half of the culture medium was replaced with fresh IL-2-containing medium on days 3 and 7. After around 11 days of culture, CD4+ T cells were isolated by negative selection using the EasySep CD4+ T cell isolation kit. Ficoll-Paque Plus gradient centrifugation was used to isolate PBMCs from whole blood, and the isolated PBMCs were then either used fresh or cryopreserved at -140C. Culture conditions were generally each tested in triplicate wells.

Receptors were amplified or captured by PCR. At the Johns Hopkins FTIC core, DNA from the cultured CD4+ T cells underwent TCR sequencing with the Oncomine TCR Beta short-read assay. The QIAamp micro DNA kit was used to extract genomic DNA from the cultured CD4+ T cells. The Oncomine TCR Beta libraries from cultured CD4+ T cells were pooled using unique dual indexes and then sequenced on an Illumina iSeq 100. Turning to the authors' computational methods: Non-productive sequences were filtered out, and CDR3s that did not start with C, did not end with F or W, or were shorter than 7 amino acids were discarded. Antigen-specific clonotypes were identified using the MANAFEST web application through comparison of peptide-stimulated wells with reference and other culture wells. For a clone to be called positive, the clone needed an FDR below 0.05, an odds ratio above 5, and a productive frequency above 0.1% in at least two of three replicate wells. A clonotype was classed as cross-reactive if the clonotype showed significant expansion both in SARS-CoV-2 spike wells and in at least one common cold coronavirus spike condition. Similarity between CDR3 sequences was evaluated in R version 3.6.1 using Levenshtein distances (stringdist) and unrooted phylogenetic trees (ape). The public reads were quality trimmed at Q25 with fastp and then assembled into clones with MiXCR by TCRdb, keeping productive beta chains. CDR3 protein duplicates are merged, each entry listing the most common genes and DNA. The V and J calls reflect TCRdb's pipeline rather than the authors' work. The sample yields tens of thousands of distinct CDR3 sequences; approximately 48% were counted once. Of the sample, 3.5% to 6% is held by the ten largest clones.

The sequence links TRBV20-1 to TRBJ1-2; there is no confident call for the D gene. The specimen was CD4+ T cells from blood, cultured in vitro. The TCR sequence derives from a human donor who had recovered from COVID-19. The CDR3 here reads CSARNGYTF. The nucleotide sequence reads TGCAGTGCTAGAAATGGCTACACCTTC.